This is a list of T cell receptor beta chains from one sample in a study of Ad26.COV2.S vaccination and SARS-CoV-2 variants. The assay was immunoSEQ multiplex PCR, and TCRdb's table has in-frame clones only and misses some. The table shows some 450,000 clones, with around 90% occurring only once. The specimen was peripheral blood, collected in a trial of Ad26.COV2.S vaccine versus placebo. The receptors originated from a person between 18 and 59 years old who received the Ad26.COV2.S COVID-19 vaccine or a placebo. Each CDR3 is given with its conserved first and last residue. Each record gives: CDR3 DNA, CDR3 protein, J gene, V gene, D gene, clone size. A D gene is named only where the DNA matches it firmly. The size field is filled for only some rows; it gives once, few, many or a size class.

TGTGCCAGCAGCGCCCAACAAGAGACCCAGTACTTC,CASSAQQETQYF,TRBJ2-5,TRBV7-2,NA,NA
TGCGCCAGCAGTGAGAGACAGCACCGAGGGACTAGCGGAGGAACTAGCACAGATACGCAGTATTTT,CASSERQHRGTSGGTSTDTQYF,TRBJ2-3,TRBV10-1,TRBD2,NA
TGTGCCAGCAGCTTAGGATCTGTGAATGAGCAGTTCTTC,CASSLGSVNEQFF,TRBJ2-1,TRBV11-3,NA,NA
TGTGCCTGGAGTATATCAGGGTCAAATGAAAAACTGTTTTTT,CAWSISGSNEKLFF,TRBJ1-4,TRBV30,NA,NA
TGTGCCAGCAGTTCCGACCCCCCGGGACCTCGTAAGGGGCACACAGATACGCAGTATTTT,CASSSDPPGPRKGHTDTQYF,TRBJ2-3,TRBV27,NA,NA
TGTGCCAGCGAGAGACAGACGGTACAAGAGACCCAGTACTTC,CASERQTVQETQYF,TRBJ2-5,TRBV2,NA,NA
TGTGCCACCAGCAGTGACATCGGATTTGAGCTCTACGCATACAATGAGCAGTTCTTC,CATSSDIGFELYAYNEQFF,TRBJ2-1,TRBV15,NA,NA
TGTGCCAGCAGTCTCACCGGGGAGCTGTTTTTT,CASSLTGELFF,TRBJ2-2,TRBV2,NA,NA
TGTGCCAGTAGCAACCCTAGGGGCGGGATATCCTACAATGAGCAGTTCTTC,CASSNPRGGISYNEQFF,TRBJ2-1,TRBV19,NA,NA
TGTGCCAGCTCACCGGGGGCCACCGGGGAGCTGTTTTTT,CASSPGATGELFF,TRBJ2-2,TRBV18,NA,NA
TGTGCCAGCAGCTTAGATAGCGGGGCGAACACCGGGGAGCTGTTTTTT,CASSLDSGANTGELFF,TRBJ2-2,TRBV7-2,TRBD2,NA
TGTGCCAGAAGCTTGGATGCGGGACAGTCTTTCCACGAGCAGTACTTC,CARSLDAGQSFHEQYF,TRBJ2-7,TRBV5-3,NA,once
TGTGCCAGCAGCTGGGCCGCCCCCTCGACAGGCATCTATGGCTACACCTTC,CASSWAAPSTGIYGYTF,TRBJ1-2,TRBV5-6,NA,NA
TGTGCCAGCAGGGACAGGTCCTACAATGAGCAGTTCTTC,CASRDRSYNEQFF,TRBJ2-1,TRBV28,TRBD1,NA
TGTGCCAGCAGCAGCCCCCTGGTAGATACGCAGTATTTT,CASSSPLVDTQYF,TRBJ2-3,TRBV21-1,NA,once
TGTGCCACCAGTGATTTCGGACGGACCCAGTACTTC,CATSDFGRTQYF,TRBJ2-5,TRBV24-1,NA,once
TGTGCCAGCAGCTTAGTGGGGAGCACCGGGGAGCTGTTTTTT,CASSLVGSTGELFF,TRBJ2-2,TRBV7-9,NA,few
TGTGCCAGTAGTATAGGACTCAACTACAATGAGCAGTTCTTC,CASSIGLNYNEQFF,TRBJ2-1,TRBV19,NA,NA
TGTGCCAGCAGCTTAGGGGGGTCCGACAATGAGCAGTTCTTC,CASSLGGSDNEQFF,TRBJ2-1,TRBV7-9,NA,NA
TGTGCCAGCAGTTTATCGCGAGTAGCGGGAGGGGAGACCCAGTACTTC,CASSLSRVAGGETQYF,TRBJ2-5,TRBV27,TRBD2,NA
TGTGCCAGTAGTGGGGGGTTAGTTACTGAAGCTTTCTTT,CASSGGLVTEAFF,TRBJ1-1,TRBV19,NA,NA
TGTGCCACCAGCACCGGGACAGGGAAACCCTACGAGCAGTACTTC,CATSTGTGKPYEQYF,TRBJ2-7,TRBV15,TRBD1,NA
TGTGCCAGCAGCTTAGAAGGGGGATTGGAGACCCAGTACTTC,CASSLEGGLETQYF,TRBJ2-5,TRBV7-9,NA,NA
TGTGCTAGTGGTTGTTTACTCTACGAGCAGTACTTC,CASGCLLYEQYF,TRBJ2-7,TRBV12-5,NA,NA
TGTGCCAGCACCTTAGGGGTCGGGAGCTCCTACAATGAGCAGTTCTTC,CASTLGVGSSYNEQFF,TRBJ2-1,TRBV27,NA,NA
TGCAGCGTTGAAGGGACCGGGACTAGCGGCGAGCAGTACTTC,CSVEGTGTSGEQYF,TRBJ2-7,TRBV29-1,TRBD2,NA
TGTGCCACCAGCAGAGATAAAATGGGGAGCGGCCGTTCCTACGAGCAGTACTTC,CATSRDKMGSGRSYEQYF,TRBJ2-7,TRBV15,NA,once
TGTGCCAGCAGTCTAGCGGGAGTTAGGGATACGCAGTATTTT,CASSLAGVRDTQYF,TRBJ2-3,TRBV6-2/TRBV6-3,TRBD2,NA
TGCGCCAGCAGCTTGGAATGGGGTGAGCAGTTCTTC,CASSLEWGEQFF,TRBJ2-1,TRBV5-1,NA,once
TGTGCCAGCAGCGCCCCCGAGGTCAACGCTGGAAACACCATATATTTT,CASSAPEVNAGNTIYF,TRBJ1-3,TRBV7-9,NA,NA
TGTGCCTGGAGTGTACGTTTAGGGGAGCAGTACTTC,CAWSVRLGEQYF,TRBJ2-7,TRBV30,NA,NA
TGTGCCAGCAGCTTAGACTATTTCAATGAGCAGTTCTTC,CASSLDYFNEQFF,TRBJ2-1,TRBV7-2,NA,NA
TGTGCCAGCAGCTCTACGGGACTAGCGGGCACAGATACGCAGTATTTT,CASSSTGLAGTDTQYF,TRBJ2-3,TRBV7-9,TRBD2,NA
TGTGCCAGCAGCCCAGGGGCGGGAGTCTACGAGCAGTACTTC,CASSPGAGVYEQYF,TRBJ2-7,TRBV9,NA,NA
TGTGCCAGCAGTTTAGCAGGAGCCGCGAGGGTCTACGAGCAGTACTTC,CASSLAGAARVYEQYF,TRBJ2-7,TRBV27,NA,NA
TGCGCCAGCAGCTTGACTAGCGGAAATACCTACGAGCAGTACTTC,CASSLTSGNTYEQYF,TRBJ2-7,TRBV5-1,TRBD2,once
TGTGCCAGCTCACCACCCGGGGTCTCCTACAATGAGCAGTTCTTC,CASSPPGVSYNEQFF,TRBJ2-1,TRBV18,NA,NA
TGTGCCAGCAGCTTATTGCCCAGTGAAAACTATGGCTACACCTTC,CASSLLPSENYGYTF,TRBJ1-2,TRBV7-8,NA,NA
TGCGCCAGCAGCGGGCGCGGCACCGGGGAGCTGTTTTTT,CASSGRGTGELFF,TRBJ2-2,TRBV5-1,NA,NA
TGTGCCACCAGCAGAGCGTTGACCCTAGGACAAGAGACCCAGTACTTC,CATSRALTLGQETQYF,TRBJ2-5,TRBV15,NA,NA
TGTGCCAGCAGCCTTAGCGGGAGGGCCTACGAGCAGTACTTC,CASSLSGRAYEQYF,TRBJ2-7,TRBV11-2,TRBD2,NA
TGTGCCAGCAGCGAGGGAGCGGCCTACAATGAGCAGTTCTTC,CASSEGAAYNEQFF,TRBJ2-1,TRBV6-2/TRBV6-3,NA,NA
TGTGCCAGCAGTGAACCGGCTAGCGGGATATATGAGCAGTTCTTC,CASSEPASGIYEQFF,TRBJ2-1,TRBV2,TRBD2,NA
TGTGCCAGCAGCTTAGGCGGGAGGAGCTCCTACGAGCAGTACTTC,CASSLGGRSSYEQYF,TRBJ2-7,TRBV7-9,TRBD2,NA
TGTGCCAGCTCACCATTCCCCAGGTATAGCAATCAGCCCCAGCATTTT,CASSPFPRYSNQPQHF,TRBJ1-5,TRBV18,NA,NA
TGTGCCAGCAGGAGGGTTGACTGGGGCACAGATACGCAGTATTTT,CASRRVDWGTDTQYF,TRBJ2-3,TRBV7-6,NA,NA